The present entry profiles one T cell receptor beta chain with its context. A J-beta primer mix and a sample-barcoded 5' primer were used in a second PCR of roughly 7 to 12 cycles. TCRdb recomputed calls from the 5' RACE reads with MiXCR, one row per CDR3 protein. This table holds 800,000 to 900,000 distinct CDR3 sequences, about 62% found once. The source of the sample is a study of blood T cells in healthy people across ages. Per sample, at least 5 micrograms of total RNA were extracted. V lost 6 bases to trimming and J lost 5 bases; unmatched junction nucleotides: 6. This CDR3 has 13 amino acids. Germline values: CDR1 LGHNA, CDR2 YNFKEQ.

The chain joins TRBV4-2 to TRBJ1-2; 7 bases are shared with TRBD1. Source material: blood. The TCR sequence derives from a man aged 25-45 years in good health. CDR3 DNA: TGTGCCAGCAGAGGACAGGCTATATATGGCTACACCTTC. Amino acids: CASRGQAIYGYTF.